Listed below are T cell receptor beta chains from one sample, sequenced in a study of CD8 T cells in ankylosing spondylitis. Each CDR3 protein gets one entry after TCRdb re-called the 5' RACE reads with MiXCR. The sample has approximately 300,000 distinct CDR3 sequences; 6.5% to 10% are singletons. The sequenced material came from blood, either unsorted or a sorted T cell fraction (not recorded which). The receptors here all came from a male donor with ankylosing spondylitis. Each CDR3 is given with its conserved first and last residue. D genes are given only for firm matches. Some rows mark clone size as missing; the rest say once, few, many or name a class of expanded clone.

J	size	V	D	DNA	CDR3
TRBJ2-1	few	TRBV18	TRBD1	TGTGCCAGCTCACCCAGACAGGGGGCGAACAATGAGCAGTTCTTC	CASSPRQGANNEQFF
TRBJ2-1	-	TRBV7-9	TRBD1	TGTGCCAGCAGCTCTACTTGGGACAGCCTGGAGGAGCAGTTCTTC	CASSSTWDSLEEQFF
TRBJ2-1	many	TRBV5-1	-	TGCGCCAGCAGCTTGGTAGCGGGCAGGGGGTCCTACAATGAGCAGTTCTTC	CASSLVAGRGSYNEQFF
TRBJ2-3	-	TRBV7-3	TRBD2	TGTGCCAGCAGCTGGGGACTAGCGGGAGTCACAGATACGCAGTATTTT	CASSWGLAGVTDTQYF
TRBJ1-5	few	TRBV28	-	TGTGCCAGCAGTCCCCAATACGAGAGCAGGATGATCAATCAGCCCCAGCATTTT	CASSPQYESRMINQPQHF
TRBJ2-7	many	TRBV5-1	TRBD1	TGCGCCATCAACCAATTTCCGGGACAGGGGTTAGCGGACTACGAGCAGTACTTC	CAINQFPGQGLADYEQYF
TRBJ2-7	many	TRBV12-3/TRBV12-4	TRBD2	TGTGCCAGCAGAGCTCTAGCGGGAGGCGAGCAGTACTTC	CASRALAGGEQYF
TRBJ2-2	-	TRBV6-5	TRBD2	TGTGCCAGCAGTTACCCCCCAGGGCTTAGCGGGAGGGCCACCGGGGAGCTGTTTTTT	CASSYPPGLSGRATGELFF
TRBJ2-5	-	TRBV11-2	-	TGTGCCAGCAGCTTAGTGAGAATACAAGAGACCCAGTACTTC	CASSLVRIQETQYF
TRBJ1-4	few	TRBV5-1	-	TGCGCCAGCAGCTTGGGCGGGGGGGAAGAGGAAAAACTGTTTTTT	CASSLGGGEEEKLFF
TRBJ2-1	few	TRBV7-3	-	TGTGCCAGCAGCTTGTATGCGAGTTACAATGAGCAGTTCTTC	CASSLYASYNEQFF
TRBJ2-7	-	TRBV2	TRBD2	TGTGCCAGCGGGAGGGCCGGGTACGAGCAGTACTTC	CASGRAGYEQYF
TRBJ1-1	-	TRBV7-3	TRBD1	TGTGCCAGCAGCCCTGCGGGACAGGGCCTAACTGAAGCTTTCTTT	CASSPAGQGLTEAFF
TRBJ1-2	-	TRBV24-1	TRBD1	TGTGCCACCAGTGATCCTCGAACAGGGGGCGTCTATGGCTACACCTTC	CATSDPRTGGVYGYTF